A single sample gave rise to the 3 T cell receptor beta chains below, sequenced in a study of immune heterogeneity within non-small cell lung tumors. Multiplex PCR relied on 32 V and 13 J primers to amplify TCR beta CDR3. TCRdb processed the multiplex PCR reads anew with MiXCR; each CDR3 protein has one entry. Seen here are 21,000 or so distinct CDR3 sequences, 25% to 30% observed once, and the top ten hold 4% to 5.5%. Genomic DNA from bulk tumor acted as the template, and about 600 ng was loaded per sample. Primary tumors were biopsied several times each, far apart, intraoperatively. Untreated, newly diagnosed non-small cell lung cancer patients underwent curative surgery. The sequenced material came from lung tumor tissue. These receptors originate from a man aged 35 to 55 with non-small cell lung cancer.

By proportion, this clonotype is medium-sized. V gene TRBV11-3 combines with J gene TRBJ2-1; no clear D gene. Germline CDR1 SGHNT, CDR2 YENEEA. CDR3 length: 11 residues. The ends were cut back, 5 bases at V and 7 bases at J, with 6 bases in the middle. This CDR3 reads CASSPGNEQFF. CDR3 coding DNA: TGTGCCAGCAGCCCGGGTAATGAGCAGTTCTTC.

This clonotype occurred many times. The chain combines TRBV4-1 with TRBJ1-2, with a possible D match to TRBD1 (6 bases). The CDR3 runs 14 residues. V was pared by 0 bases and J by 8 bases, with 13 bases between. Germline lookup yields CDR1 MGHRA and CDR2 YSYEKL. The chain's CDR3 is CASSQERARGGYTF. DNA of the CDR3: TGCGCCAGCAGCCAAGAAAGGGCCAGGGGCGGCTACACCTTC.

On this clonotype itself: A read error may account for a junction end that differs from germline. The rearrangement joins TRBV7-2 to TRBJ1-5; D is unclear. CDR1 and CDR2 from the germline V gene are SGHTA and FQGNSA. The length of the CDR3 is 13 residues. CDR3 loop: CASSLAMNHPQHF. Here the CDR3 DNA reads TGTGCCAGCAGCTTAGCTATGAATCACCCCCAGCACTTT.